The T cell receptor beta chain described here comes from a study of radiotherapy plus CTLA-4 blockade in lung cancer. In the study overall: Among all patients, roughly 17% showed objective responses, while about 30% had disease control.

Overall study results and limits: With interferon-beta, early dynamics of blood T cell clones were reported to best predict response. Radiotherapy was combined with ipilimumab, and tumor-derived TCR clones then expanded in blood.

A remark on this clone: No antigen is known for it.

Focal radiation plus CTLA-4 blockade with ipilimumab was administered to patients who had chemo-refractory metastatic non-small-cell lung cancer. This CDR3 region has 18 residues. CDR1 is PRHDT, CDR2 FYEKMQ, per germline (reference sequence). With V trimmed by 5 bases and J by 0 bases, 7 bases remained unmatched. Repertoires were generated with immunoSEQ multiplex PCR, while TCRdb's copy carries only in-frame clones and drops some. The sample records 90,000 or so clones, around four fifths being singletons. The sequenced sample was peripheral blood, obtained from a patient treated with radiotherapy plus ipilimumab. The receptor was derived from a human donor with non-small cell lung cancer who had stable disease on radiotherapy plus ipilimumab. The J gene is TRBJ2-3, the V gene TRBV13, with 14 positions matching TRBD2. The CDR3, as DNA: TGTGCCAGCAGCCTCAGGACTAGCGGGGGGTCTAGCACAGATACGCAGTATTTT. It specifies CASSLRTSGGSSTDTQYF.